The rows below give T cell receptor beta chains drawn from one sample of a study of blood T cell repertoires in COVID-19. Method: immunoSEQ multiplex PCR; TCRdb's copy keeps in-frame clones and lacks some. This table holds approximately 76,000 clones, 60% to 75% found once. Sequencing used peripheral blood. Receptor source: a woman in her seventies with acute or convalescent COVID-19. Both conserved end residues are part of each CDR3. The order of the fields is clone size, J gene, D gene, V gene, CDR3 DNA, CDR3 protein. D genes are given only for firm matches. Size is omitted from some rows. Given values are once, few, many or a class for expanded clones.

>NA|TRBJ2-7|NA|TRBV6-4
TGTGCCAGCAGTGTAGCCGGGGCCTACGAGCAGTACTTC
CASSVAGAYEQYF
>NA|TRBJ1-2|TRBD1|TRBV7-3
TGTGCCAGCAGCCCACGGGGGACAGATGGCTACACCTTC
CASSPRGTDGYTF
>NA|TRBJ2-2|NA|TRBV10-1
TGCGCCAGCAGTGCTCGTAGTCTTACCGGGGAGCTGTTTTTT
CASSARSLTGELFF
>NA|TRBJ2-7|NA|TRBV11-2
TGTGCCAGCAGCTTAGAGCTAGCGACTAGCTACGAGCAGTACTTC
CASSLELATSYEQYF
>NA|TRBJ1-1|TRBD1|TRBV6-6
TGTGCCAGCAGTTACTCGACAGGGGGCACTGAAGCTTTCTTT
CASSYSTGGTEAFF
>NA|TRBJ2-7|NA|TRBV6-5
TGTGCCAGCAGTTTCCTGGGAGGGGGGCTACTCTACGAGCAGTACTTC
CASSFLGGGLLYEQYF
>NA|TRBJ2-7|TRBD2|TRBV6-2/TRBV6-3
TGTGCCAGCAGTTATGCGGGGGACTCGAGCGAGCAGTACTTC
CASSYAGDSSEQYF
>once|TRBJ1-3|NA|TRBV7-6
TGTGCCAGCAGCTTAGATGAGGGAAACACCATATATTTT
CASSLDEGNTIYF
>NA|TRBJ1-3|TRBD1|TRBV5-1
TGCGCCAGCAGCTGGGGACAGGGGTTCTCTGGAAACACCATATATTTT
CASSWGQGFSGNTIYF
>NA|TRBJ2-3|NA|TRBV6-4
TGTGCCAGCAGTGACGACGGGGGATACACAGATACGCAGTATTTT
CASSDDGGYTDTQYF
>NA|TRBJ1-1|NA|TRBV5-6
TGTGCCAGCAGCTTGGAGACCAGGGACACTGAAGCTTTCTTT
CASSLETRDTEAFF
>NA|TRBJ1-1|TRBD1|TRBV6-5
TGTGCCAGCAGTTTCAGGTTCCGACAGGGGGCAGGAGAAGCTTTCTTT
CASSFRFRQGAGEAFF
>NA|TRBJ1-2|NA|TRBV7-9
TGTGCCAGCAGCTTAGGGGACAAGAACTATGGCTACACCTTC
CASSLGDKNYGYTF
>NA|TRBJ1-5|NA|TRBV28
TGTGCCAGCAGTTTTTTTTCGGGGGGTGGGGTAGGTCAGCCCCAGCATTTT
CASSFFSGGGVGQPQHF
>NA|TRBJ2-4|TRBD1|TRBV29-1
TGCAGCGTTGAGGGACAGAAAAACATTCAGTACTTC
CSVEGQKNIQYF
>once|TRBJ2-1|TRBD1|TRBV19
TGTGCCAGTAGGCGGGACAGGGGCTCCTACAATGAGCAGTTCTTC
CASRRDRGSYNEQFF
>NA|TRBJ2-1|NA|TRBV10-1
TGCGCCAGCAGTCCAGACTTGTACAATGAGCAGTTCTTC
CASSPDLYNEQFF
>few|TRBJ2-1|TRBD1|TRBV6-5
TGTGCCAGCAGTTACGAACCGGGACAGGGACGCGATGAGCAGTTCTTC
CASSYEPGQGRDEQFF
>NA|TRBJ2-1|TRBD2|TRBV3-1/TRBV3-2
TGTGCCAGCAGCCGAAGTACTAGCGGGGGGGCCCAGTTCTTC
CASSRSTSGGAQFF
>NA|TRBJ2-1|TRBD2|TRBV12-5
TGTGCTAGTGGGATCGGGACTAGCGGTTACAATGAGCAGTTCTTC
CASGIGTSGYNEQFF
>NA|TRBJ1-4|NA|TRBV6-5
TGTGCCAGCAGTCGGAGGGAACTTAATGAAAAACTGTTTTTT
CASSRRELNEKLFF
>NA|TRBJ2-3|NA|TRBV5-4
TGTGCCAGCAGCGCCGGAGGCACAGATACGCAGTATTTT
CASSAGGTDTQYF
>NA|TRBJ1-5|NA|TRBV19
TGTGCCAGTAGTAACAGGGTGAGGGATCAGCCCCAGCATTTT
CASSNRVRDQPQHF
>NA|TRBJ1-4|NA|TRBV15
TGTGCCACCAGCATTACGAACGGGAACAGCCCTGGAAGGAAACTGTTTTTT
CATSITNGNSPGRKLFF
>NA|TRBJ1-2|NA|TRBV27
TGTGCCAGCAGTTTCCCACATGGTTTGGGCTACACCTTC
CASSFPHGLGYTF
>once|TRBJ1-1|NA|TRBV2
TGTGCCAGCAGATCGACAGAGAACACTGAAGCTTTCTTT
CASRSTENTEAFF
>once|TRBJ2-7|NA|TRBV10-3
TGTGCCATCAGGGGGACTGGTGGGGAGCAGTACTTC
CAIRGTGGEQYF
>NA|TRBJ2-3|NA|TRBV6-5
TGTGCCAGCAGCCCAGGGAGCACAGATACGCAGTATTTT
CASSPGSTDTQYF
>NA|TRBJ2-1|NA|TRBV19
TGTGCCAGTAGCCGATCAGGGGAACCCTACAATGAGCAGTTCTTC
CASSRSGEPYNEQFF
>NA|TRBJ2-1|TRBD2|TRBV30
TGTGCCTGGAGTCCCCGGACTAGCGGGAGTGGCGATGAGCAGTTCTTC
CAWSPRTSGSGDEQFF
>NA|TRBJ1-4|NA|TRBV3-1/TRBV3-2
TGTGCCAGCAGCCCGGCCGGGGGAGCCGCGGAAAAACTGTTTTTT
CASSPAGGAAEKLFF
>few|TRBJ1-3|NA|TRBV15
TGTGCCACCAGCAGAGATCGGAGTTCTGGAAACACCATATATTTT
CATSRDRSSGNTIYF
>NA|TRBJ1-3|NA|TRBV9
TGTGCCAGCAGCGTAGAAGGAGTCTCTGGAAACACCATATATTTT
CASSVEGVSGNTIYF
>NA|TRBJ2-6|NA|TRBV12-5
TGTGCTAGTGGTTTAAGAGAAGGAGGAGTCTCTGGGGCCAACGTCCTGACTTTC
CASGLREGGVSGANVLTF
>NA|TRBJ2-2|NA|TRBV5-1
TGCGCCAGCAGCTTTGACGGGAGATACACCGGGGAGCTGTTTTTT
CASSFDGRYTGELFF
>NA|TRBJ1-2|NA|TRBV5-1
TGCGCCAGCAGCTTGGATCTGGTCGGGAATGGCTACACCTTC
CASSLDLVGNGYTF
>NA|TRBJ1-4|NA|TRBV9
TGTGCCAGCAGCCCCAGGGGCTGGTCGACTAATGAAAAACTGTTTTTT
CASSPRGWSTNEKLFF
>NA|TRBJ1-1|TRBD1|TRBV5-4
TGTGCCAGCAGCGCCCCAGGGGGAGAAGCTTTCTTT
CASSAPGGEAFF
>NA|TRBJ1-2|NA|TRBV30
TGTGCCTGGACTTCCCAGGGTCCGCTCGGCTACACCTTC
CAWTSQGPLGYTF
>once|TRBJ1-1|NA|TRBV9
TGTGCCAGCAGCGTAGCGGGCAGGGGAAACACTGAAGCTTTCTTT
CASSVAGRGNTEAFF
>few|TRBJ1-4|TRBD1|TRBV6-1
TGTGCCAGCAGTGAAGAGGGACAGGGACGGGGTGAAAAACTGTTTTTT
CASSEEGQGRGEKLFF
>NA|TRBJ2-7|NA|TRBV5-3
TGTGCCAGAAGCCGCGGACAGTACGAGCAGTACTTC
CARSRGQYEQYF
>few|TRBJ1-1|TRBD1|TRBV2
TGTGCCAGCAGTGAGGGGGGACAGGGCGACACTGAAGCTTTCTTT
CASSEGGQGDTEAFF
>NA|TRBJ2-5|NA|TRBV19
TGTGCCAGTAGTCAGCAAGAGACCCAGTACTTC
CASSQQETQYF
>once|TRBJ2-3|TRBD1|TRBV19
TGTGCCAGTAGTATTGAGGGGGCGGCAGATACGCAGTATTTT
CASSIEGAADTQYF
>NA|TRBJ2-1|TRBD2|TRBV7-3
TGTGCCAGCAGCTTAACTAGCGGGAGGAGGGACGAGCAGTTCTTC
CASSLTSGRRDEQFF
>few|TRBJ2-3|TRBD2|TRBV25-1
TGTGCCAGCAGTGACCTACTAGCGGCGGGCACAGATACGCAGTATTTT
CASSDLLAAGTDTQYF
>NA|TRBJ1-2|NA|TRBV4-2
TGTGCCAGCAGCCTACGGGACACCCACGGTGGCTACACCTTC
CASSLRDTHGGYTF
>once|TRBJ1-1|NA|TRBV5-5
TGTGCCAGCAGCCCGGTCGACAGTGGCGCTTTCTTT
CASSPVDSGAFF
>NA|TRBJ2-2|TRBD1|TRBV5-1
TGCGCCAGCAGTTGGACAGGGATGGGCACCGGGGAGCTGTTTTTT
CASSWTGMGTGELFF
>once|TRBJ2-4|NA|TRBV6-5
TGTGCCAGCAGTTACTCGGTCAGGTCGAACATTCAGTACTTC
CASSYSVRSNIQYF
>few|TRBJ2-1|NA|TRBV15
TGTGCCACCAGCAGAGATCGGCGCGGTCGGACCAGGGCGGCGGACAATGAGCAGTTCTTC
CATSRDRRGRTRAADNEQFF
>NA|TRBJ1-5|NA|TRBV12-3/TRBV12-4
TGTGCCAGCAGCGAGGGTTTCAATCAGCCCCAGCATTTT
CASSEGFNQPQHF
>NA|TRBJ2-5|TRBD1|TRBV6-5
TGTGCCAGCCGCCCGCCGGACAGGGGAGAGACCCAGTACTTC
CASRPPDRGETQYF
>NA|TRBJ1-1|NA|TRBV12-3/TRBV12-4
TGTGCCAGCAGCCCAGCGGGGACCCTGGCTTTCTTT
CASSPAGTLAFF
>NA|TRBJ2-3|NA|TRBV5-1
TGCGCCAGCAGCATACCTACTAGCACAGATACGCAGTATTTT
CASSIPTSTDTQYF
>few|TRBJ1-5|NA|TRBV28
TGTGCCAGCAGTTTGCCCCGAGGGGGGGGCAATCAGCCCCAGCATTTT
CASSLPRGGGNQPQHF